The following is a T cell receptor (beta chain) sequence with its context. Its antigen is unknown. The data originate from a study of CD8 T cells in Susac syndrome. The CDR3 contains 18 residues. Germline CDR1 reads SGHDN; CDR2 reads FVKESK. V trimming: 2 bases; J trimming: 5 bases; junction bases outside the gene matches: 13. Sequencing of TCR beta drew on CD8+ and CD4+ T cells from blood. Healthy donors constituted the controls, which were matched for age and sex. The RNA, roughly 0.5 to 1 ug, was put through reverse transcription using random hexamers. It was immunoSEQ multiplex PCR that amplified TCR beta CDR3 across 54 Vbeta and 13 Jbeta. From the immunoSEQ multiplex PCR reads, TCRdb called clonotypes with MiXCR, one entry per CDR3 protein. Found here are about 120,000 distinct CDR3 sequences, 80% to 95% of them singletons; the top ten hold about 0.14%. General study points: Acknowledgment was made by the study that its TCR sequencing and HLA analysis involved a relatively small number of individuals.

The sequence derives from a human donor in good health. The V call is TRBV14, the J call TRBJ2-2, with TRBD1 matching 8 bases. Sequenced material: CD4+ T cells from PBMCs. The CDR3 nucleotides are TGTGCCAGCAGCCAAAGAATAAAATACGGACAGGGAACCGGGGAGCTGTTTTTT. Translating gives CASSQRIKYGQGTGELFF.